The rows below give T cell receptor beta chains drawn from one sample of a study of Ad26.COV2.S vaccination and SARS-CoV-2 variants. TCRdb's copy holds only in-frame clones and misses some; the assay was immunoSEQ multiplex PCR. This sample carries over 400,000 clones, about 92% of them seen once, and the ten largest clones take less than 4.5%. Sequenced here: peripheral blood, sampled in a trial of Ad26.COV2.S vaccine versus placebo. These receptors originate from a person aged 18-65 years who received the Ad26.COV2.S COVID-19 vaccine or a placebo. Each CDR3 is given without its conserved first and last residue.

J,V,CDR3
TRBJ2-5,TRBV7-2,ASRASLYQETQY
TRBJ2-1,TRBV19,ASSIRASSYNEQF
TRBJ2-7,TRBV7-2,ASTSNYEQY
TRBJ1-1,TRBV2,ASVATEAF
TRBJ1-1,TRBV12-3/TRBV12-4,ASSLGPFQAF
TRBJ2-1,TRBV18,ASSPVVGQDYNEQF
TRBJ1-1,TRBV4-3,ASSRDRERAF
TRBJ2-1,TRBV7-9,ASSLGLAGTDSYNEQF
TRBJ2-1,TRBV28,ASSFPGSPAWDEQF
TRBJ2-2,TRBV9,ASSVAVLAGGTGELF
TRBJ1-4,TRBV6-5,ASSPGSSTNEKLF
TRBJ1-5,TRBV2,ASTSGRFAETYSNQPQH
TRBJ2-1,TRBV19,ASSIGDRSNEQF
TRBJ2-7,TRBV4-3,ASSQGILAGGYEQY
TRBJ1-6,TRBV30,AWSAGTVNSPLH
TRBJ2-2,TRBV5-1,ASSWDRLNTGELF
TRBJ2-2,TRBV29-1,SVAQLSGRGPGELF
TRBJ1-4,TRBV9,ASSVGGRRLNEKLF
TRBJ1-2,TRBV20-1,SAAWTDGYT
TRBJ1-5,TRBV7-9,ASSLAGNSNQPQH
TRBJ2-2,TRBV7-8,ASSLVRTGNTGELF
TRBJ1-3,TRBV5-1,ASSLSQTGAVGNTIY
TRBJ2-7,TRBV5-1,ASLTGTRASEQY
TRBJ1-3,TRBV6-2/TRBV6-3,ASSYPDTPFSGNTIY
TRBJ1-2,TRBV7-2,ASSLDRNPYGYT
TRBJ1-5,TRBV6-4,ASSEDRDQPQH
TRBJ1-5,TRBV5-8,ASSITGGNNQPQH
TRBJ2-2,TRBV9,ASSIHEGPSGGELF
TRBJ1-1,TRBV7-9,ASSTEVRTEAF
TRBJ2-7,TRBV4-3,ASSPSHRPFEQY
TRBJ2-5,TRBV5-1,ASSLGGTRGETQY
TRBJ2-5,TRBV28,ASSLAQQGYQETQY
TRBJ1-2,TRBV9,ASTSTVGGYT
TRBJ1-1,TRBV7-9,ASSLSGWQTEAF
TRBJ1-4,TRBV29-1,SGLAPGNEKLF
TRBJ2-1,TRBV12-3/TRBV12-4,ASSLYRANEQF
TRBJ2-3,TRBV11-3,ASSSRGGLTDTQY
TRBJ1-5,TRBV23-1,ASSQQSYQPQH
TRBJ1-6,TRBV7-2,ASSSTDRLSSYNSPLH
TRBJ2-1,TRBV27,ASSPGGEQF
TRBJ2-7,TRBV6-5,ASSYSTPATSFEQY
TRBJ2-2,TRBV7-9,ASSLIVPGGTGELF
TRBJ2-2,TRBV24-1,ATGLGGTGELF
TRBJ2-2,TRBV14,ASSPRPQGAPGELF
TRBJ1-4,TRBV3-1/TRBV3-2,ASSQNRGGEKLF
TRBJ2-7,TRBV5-1,ASSFGQIYEQY
TRBJ1-1,TRBV13,ASSDIFLGQGETEAF
TRBJ1-3,TRBV5-6,ASSWGSGRGSGNTIY
TRBJ2-1,TRBV9,ASSVAASGRSSYNEQF
TRBJ2-2,TRBV6-6,ASSRTLGELF
TRBJ2-7,TRBV5-1,ASSLVGGATYEQY
TRBJ1-2,TRBV5-5,ASSLVTNRERNYGYT
TRBJ2-2,TRBV13,ASNPYRSNTGELF
TRBJ2-5,TRBV20-1,SASRGEETQY